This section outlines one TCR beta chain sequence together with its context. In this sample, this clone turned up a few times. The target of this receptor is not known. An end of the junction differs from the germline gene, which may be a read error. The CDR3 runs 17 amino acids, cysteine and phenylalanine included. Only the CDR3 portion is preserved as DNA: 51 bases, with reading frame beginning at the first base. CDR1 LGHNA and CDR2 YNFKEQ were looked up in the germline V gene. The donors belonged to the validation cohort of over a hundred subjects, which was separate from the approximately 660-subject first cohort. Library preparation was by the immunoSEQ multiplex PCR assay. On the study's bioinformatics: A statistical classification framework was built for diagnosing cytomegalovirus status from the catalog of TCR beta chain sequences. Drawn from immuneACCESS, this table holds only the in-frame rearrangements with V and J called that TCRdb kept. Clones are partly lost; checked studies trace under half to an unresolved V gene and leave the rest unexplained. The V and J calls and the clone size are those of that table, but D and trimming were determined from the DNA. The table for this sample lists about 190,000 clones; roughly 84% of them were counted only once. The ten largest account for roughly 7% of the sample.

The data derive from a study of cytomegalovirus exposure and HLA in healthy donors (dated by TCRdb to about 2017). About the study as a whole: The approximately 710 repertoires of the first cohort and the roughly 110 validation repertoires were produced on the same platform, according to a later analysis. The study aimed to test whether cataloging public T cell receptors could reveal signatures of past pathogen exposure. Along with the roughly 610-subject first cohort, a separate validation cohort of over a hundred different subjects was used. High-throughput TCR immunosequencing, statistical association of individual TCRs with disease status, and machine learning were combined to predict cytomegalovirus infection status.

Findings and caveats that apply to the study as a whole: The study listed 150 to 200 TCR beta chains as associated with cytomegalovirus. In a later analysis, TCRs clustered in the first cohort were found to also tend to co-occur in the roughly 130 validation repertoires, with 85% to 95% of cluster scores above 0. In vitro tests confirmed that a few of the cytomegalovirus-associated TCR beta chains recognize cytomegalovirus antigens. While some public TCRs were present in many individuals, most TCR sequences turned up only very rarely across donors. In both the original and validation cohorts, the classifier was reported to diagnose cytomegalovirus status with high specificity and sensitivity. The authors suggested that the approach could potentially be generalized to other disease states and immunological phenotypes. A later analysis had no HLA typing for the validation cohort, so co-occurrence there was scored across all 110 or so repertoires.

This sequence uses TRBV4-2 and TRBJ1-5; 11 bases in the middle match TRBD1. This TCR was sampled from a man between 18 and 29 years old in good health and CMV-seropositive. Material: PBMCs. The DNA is TGTGCCAGCAGCGAAGACGTCGGGACAGGGGGATTTCAGCCCCAGCATTTT. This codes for CASSEDVGTGGFQPQHF.